This T cell receptor (beta chain) was captured in a study of patients and donors after allogeneic stem cell transplantation. The length of the CDR3 is 15 residues. V lost 3 bases, J lost 4 bases, and 7 bases stayed unmatched. The germline CDR1 and CDR2 sequences are SQVTM and ANQGSEA. Each CDR3 protein is one row after TCRdb ran MiXCR on the RT-PCR reads. The sample comprises roughly 230,000 distinct CDR3 sequences, 13% to 15% of which are singletons, and about 9.9% rests with the top ten. The sequence was obtained from a human donor who was either an allogeneic HSCT recipient or a stem cell or donor lymphocyte infusion donor (not recorded which). It is not recorded whose cells these are; they may come from a transplant donor. Specimen: blood, either unsorted or a sorted T cell fraction (not recorded which). The V and J genes are TRBV29-1 and TRBJ1-2; 11 nucleotides match TRBD1. The CDR3 region is CSVDSGTGGFYGYTF. DNA of the CDR3: TGCAGCGTTGATTCCGGGACAGGGGGTTTCTATGGCTACACCTTC.